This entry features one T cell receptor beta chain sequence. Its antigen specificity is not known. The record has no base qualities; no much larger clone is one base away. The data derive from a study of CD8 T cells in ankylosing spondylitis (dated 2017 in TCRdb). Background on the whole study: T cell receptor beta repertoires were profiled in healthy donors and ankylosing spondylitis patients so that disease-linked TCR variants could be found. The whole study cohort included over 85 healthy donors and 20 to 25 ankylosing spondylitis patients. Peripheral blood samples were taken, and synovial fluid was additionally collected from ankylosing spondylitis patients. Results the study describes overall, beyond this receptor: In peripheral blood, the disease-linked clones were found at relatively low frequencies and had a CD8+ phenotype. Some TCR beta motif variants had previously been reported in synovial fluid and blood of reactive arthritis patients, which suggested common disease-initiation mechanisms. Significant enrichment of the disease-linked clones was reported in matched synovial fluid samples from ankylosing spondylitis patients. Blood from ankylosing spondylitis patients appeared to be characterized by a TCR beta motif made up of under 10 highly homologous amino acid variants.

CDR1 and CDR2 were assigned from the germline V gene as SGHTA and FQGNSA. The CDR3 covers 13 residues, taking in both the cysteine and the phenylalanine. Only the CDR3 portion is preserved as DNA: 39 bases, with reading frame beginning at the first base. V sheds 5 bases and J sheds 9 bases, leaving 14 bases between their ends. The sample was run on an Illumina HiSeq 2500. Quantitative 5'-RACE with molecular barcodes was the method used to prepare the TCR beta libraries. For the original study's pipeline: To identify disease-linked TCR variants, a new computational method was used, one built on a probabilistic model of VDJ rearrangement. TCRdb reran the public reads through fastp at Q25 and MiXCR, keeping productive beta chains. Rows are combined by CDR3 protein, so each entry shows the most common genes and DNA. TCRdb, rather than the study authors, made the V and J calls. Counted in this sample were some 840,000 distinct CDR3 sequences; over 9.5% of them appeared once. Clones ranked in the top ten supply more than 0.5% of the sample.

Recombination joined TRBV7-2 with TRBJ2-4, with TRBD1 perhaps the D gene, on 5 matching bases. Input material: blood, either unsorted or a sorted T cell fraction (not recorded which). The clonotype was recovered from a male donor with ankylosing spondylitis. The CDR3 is CASSPNRRGIQYF. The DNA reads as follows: TGTGCCAGCAGCCCTAACAGGCGAGGCATTCAGTACTTC. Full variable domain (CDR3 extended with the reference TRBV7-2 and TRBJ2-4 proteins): GAGVSQSPSNKVTEKGKDVELRCDPISGHTALYWYRQSLGQGLEFLIYFQGNSAPDKSGLPSDRFSAERTGGSVSTLTIQRTQQEDSAVYLCASSPNRRGIQYFGAGTRLSVL.